Sequencing of this T cell receptor (beta chain) was carried out in a study of cytomegalovirus exposure and HLA in healthy donors. Use of 60 Vbeta and 13 Jbeta primers characterized the PCR. Libraries were prepared by immunoSEQ multiplex PCR; TCRdb keeps only in-frame clonotypes and omits some of them. The data contain about 170,000 clones, 80% of them seen just once; the ten biggest clones take up under 6%. CDR1 is GTSNPN, CDR2 SVGIG, per germline (reference sequence). This CDR3 has 11 residues. V shed 5 bases, J shed 4 bases, and the junction held 0 bases outside the gene matches. The sequence came from a woman aged 50 to 65 in good health and CMV-seropositive. The sequenced sample was PBMCs. V is TRBV30 and J is TRBJ2-7; TRBD1 matches at 9 bases. DNA for the CDR3: TGTGCCTGGGGGACAGGGTACGAGCAGTACTTC. Protein: CAWGTGYEQYF.